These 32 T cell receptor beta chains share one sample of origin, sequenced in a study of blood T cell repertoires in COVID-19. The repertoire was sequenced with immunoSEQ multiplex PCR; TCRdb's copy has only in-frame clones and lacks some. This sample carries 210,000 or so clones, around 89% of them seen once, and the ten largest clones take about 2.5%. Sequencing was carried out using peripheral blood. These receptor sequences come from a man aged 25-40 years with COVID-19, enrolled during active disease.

The CDR3 nucleotides read TGTGCCAGCAGCTTGGTCAGGGGATCCGCCTACGAGCAGTACTTC. This sequence encodes CASSLVRGSAYEQYF. This chain uses TRBV11-2 with TRBJ2-7; possibly TRBD1 for D (6 bases). CDR3 size: 15 residues. V lost 3 bases, J lost 2 bases, and 14 bases lay in between. Germline CDR1 SGHAT, CDR2 FQNNGV.

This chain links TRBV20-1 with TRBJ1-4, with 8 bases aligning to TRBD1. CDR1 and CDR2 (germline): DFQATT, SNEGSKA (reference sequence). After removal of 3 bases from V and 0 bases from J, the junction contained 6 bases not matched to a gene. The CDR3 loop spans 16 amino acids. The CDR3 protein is CSASPADRATNEKLFF. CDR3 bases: TGCAGTGCTAGTCCGGCGGACAGGGCAACTAATGAAAAACTGTTTTTT.

DNA for the CDR3: TGTGCCAGCAGCCAAGAGATCGGGACAGATTTGTACAATGAGCAGTTCTTC. Protein: CASSQEIGTDLYNEQFF. This rearrangement joins TRBV4-2 to TRBJ2-1, with TRBD1 identical over 7 bases. This CDR3 comprises 17 residues. With 0 bases clipped from V and 4 bases from J, the junction kept 9 bases outside the gene matches. Germline loops: CDR1 LGHNA, CDR2 YNFKEQ.

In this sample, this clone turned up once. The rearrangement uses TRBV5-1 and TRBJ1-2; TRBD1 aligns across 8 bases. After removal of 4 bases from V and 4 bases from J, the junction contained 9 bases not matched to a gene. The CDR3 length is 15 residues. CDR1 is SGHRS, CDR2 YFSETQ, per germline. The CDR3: CASSQTGTGLYGYTF. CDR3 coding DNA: TGCGCCAGCAGCCAGACCGGGACAGGCCTCTATGGCTACACCTTC. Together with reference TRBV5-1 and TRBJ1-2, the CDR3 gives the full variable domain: KAGVTQTPRYLIKTRGQQVTLSCSPISGHRSVSWYQQTPGQGLQFLFEYFSETQRNKGNFPGRFSGRQFSNSRSEMNVSTLELGDSALYLCASSQTGTGLYGYTFGSGTRLTVV.

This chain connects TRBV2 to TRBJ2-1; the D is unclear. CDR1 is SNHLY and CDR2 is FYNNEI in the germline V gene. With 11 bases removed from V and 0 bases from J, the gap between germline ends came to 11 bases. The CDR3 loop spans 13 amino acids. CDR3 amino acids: CAPTGYSYNEQFF. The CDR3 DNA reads TGTGCCCCTACCGGGTACTCCTACAATGAGCAGTTCTTC.

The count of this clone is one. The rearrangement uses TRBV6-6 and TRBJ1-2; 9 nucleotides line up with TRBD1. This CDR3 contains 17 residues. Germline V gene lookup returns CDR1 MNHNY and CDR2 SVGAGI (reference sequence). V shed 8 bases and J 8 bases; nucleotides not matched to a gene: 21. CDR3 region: CASRRGVPGQGGMGYTF. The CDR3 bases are TGTGCCAGCCGTCGAGGGGTTCCGGGACAGGGAGGTATGGGCTACACCTTC.

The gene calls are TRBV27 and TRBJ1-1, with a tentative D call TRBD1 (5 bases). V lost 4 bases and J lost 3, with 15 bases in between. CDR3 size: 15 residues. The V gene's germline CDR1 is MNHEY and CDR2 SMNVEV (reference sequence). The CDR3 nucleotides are TGTGCCAGCAGTTCATTACAGGCCCCGGACACTGAAGCTTTCTTT. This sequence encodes CASSSLQAPDTEAFF.

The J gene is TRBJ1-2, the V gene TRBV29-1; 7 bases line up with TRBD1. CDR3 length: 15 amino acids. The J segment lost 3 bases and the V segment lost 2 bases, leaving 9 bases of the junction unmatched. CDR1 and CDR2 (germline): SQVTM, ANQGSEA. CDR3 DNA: TGCAGCGTTGAAAGGCAAGAGGGGGCGGACTATGGCTACACCTTC. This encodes CSVERQEGADYGYTF.

The CDR3, as DNA: TGTGCCAGTAGTCCAGCAAGGACAGGGAACACTGAAGCTTTCTTT. Protein: CASSPARTGNTEAFF. This sequence joins TRBV19 and TRBJ1-1; 7 nucleotides align to TRBD1. The CDR3 spans 15 residues. CDR1 LNHDA and CDR2 SQIVND come from the germline V gene (reference sequence). The junction had 7 bases not matched to a gene; V was cut back by 5 bases and J by 1 base.

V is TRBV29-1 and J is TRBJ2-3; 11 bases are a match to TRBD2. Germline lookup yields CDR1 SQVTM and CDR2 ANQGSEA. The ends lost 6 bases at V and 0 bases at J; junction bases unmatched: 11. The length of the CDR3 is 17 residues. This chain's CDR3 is CSVSRWTSGFSTDTQYF. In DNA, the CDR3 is TGCAGCGTATCGAGGTGGACTAGCGGGTTCAGCACAGATACGCAGTATTTT.

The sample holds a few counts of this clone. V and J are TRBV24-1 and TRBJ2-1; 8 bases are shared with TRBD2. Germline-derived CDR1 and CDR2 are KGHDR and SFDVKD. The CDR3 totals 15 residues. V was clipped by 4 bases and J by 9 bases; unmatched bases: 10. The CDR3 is CATSDERERVGEQFF. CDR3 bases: TGTGCCACCAGTGACGAGCGGGAGAGGGTAGGTGAGCAGTTCTTC.

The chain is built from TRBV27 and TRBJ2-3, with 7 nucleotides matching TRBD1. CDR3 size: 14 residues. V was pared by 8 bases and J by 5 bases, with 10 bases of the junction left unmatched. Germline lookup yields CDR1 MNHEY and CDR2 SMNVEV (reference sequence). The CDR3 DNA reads TGTGCCAGCGGGGAGAGGGGGCTTGTAGATACGCAGTATTTT. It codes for CASGERGLVDTQYF.

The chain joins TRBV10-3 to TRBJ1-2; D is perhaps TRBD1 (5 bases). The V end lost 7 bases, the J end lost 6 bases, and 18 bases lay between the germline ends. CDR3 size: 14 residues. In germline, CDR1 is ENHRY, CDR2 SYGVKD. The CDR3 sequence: CAIIQEGLGNGYTF. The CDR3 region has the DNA TGTGCCATCATCCAGGAGGGGCTTGGGAATGGCTACACCTTC.

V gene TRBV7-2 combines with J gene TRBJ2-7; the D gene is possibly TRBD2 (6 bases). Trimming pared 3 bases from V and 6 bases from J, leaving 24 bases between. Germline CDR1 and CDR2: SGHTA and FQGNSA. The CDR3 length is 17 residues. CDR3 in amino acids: CASSFLLRPQGLGEQYF. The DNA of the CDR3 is TGTGCCAGCAGCTTCCTCCTTAGACCCCAGGGACTTGGCGAGCAGTACTTC.

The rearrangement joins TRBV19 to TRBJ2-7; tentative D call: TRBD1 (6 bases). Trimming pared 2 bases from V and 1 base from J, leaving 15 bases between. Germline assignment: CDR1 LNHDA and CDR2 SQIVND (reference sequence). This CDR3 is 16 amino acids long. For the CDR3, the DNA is TGTGCCAGTAGTATATCCGGGACACAGATTTCCTACGAGCAGTACTTC. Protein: CASSISGTQISYEQYF.

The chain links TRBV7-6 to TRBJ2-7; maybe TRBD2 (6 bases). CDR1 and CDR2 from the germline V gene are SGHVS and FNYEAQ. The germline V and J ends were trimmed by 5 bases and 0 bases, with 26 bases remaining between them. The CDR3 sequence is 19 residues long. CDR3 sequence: CASSPQARVMGGFSYEQYF. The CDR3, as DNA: TGTGCCAGCAGCCCCCAGGCGCGGGTCATGGGAGGATTCTCCTACGAGCAGTACTTC.

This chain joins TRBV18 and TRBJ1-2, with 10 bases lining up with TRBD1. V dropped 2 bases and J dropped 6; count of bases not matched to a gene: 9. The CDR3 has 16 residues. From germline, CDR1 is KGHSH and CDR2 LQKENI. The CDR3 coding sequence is TGTGCCAGCTCACCAGGAGAACCGGGACAGGGGAATGGCTACACCTTC. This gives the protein CASSPGEPGQGNGYTF.

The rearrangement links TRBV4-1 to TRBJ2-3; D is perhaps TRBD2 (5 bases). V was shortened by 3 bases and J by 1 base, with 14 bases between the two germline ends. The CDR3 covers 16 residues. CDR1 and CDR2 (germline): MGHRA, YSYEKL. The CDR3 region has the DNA TGCGCCAGCAGCCAGTTAGTTTCGGAGGGCACAGATACGCAGTATTTT. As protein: CASSQLVSEGTDTQYF.

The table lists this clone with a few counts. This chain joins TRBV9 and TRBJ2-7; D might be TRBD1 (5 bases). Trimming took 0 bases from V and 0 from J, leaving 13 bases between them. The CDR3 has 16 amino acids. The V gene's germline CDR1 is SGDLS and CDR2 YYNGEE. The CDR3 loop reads CASSVGSGIFSYEQYF. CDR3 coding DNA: TGTGCCAGCAGCGTAGGGTCAGGGATCTTCTCCTACGAGCAGTACTTC.

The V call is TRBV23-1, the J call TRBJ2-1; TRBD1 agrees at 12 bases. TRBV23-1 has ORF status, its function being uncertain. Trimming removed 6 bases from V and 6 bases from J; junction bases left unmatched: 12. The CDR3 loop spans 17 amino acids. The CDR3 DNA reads TGCGCCAGCAGACCTCCGGGACAGGGGGCGAGGGGCAATGAGCAGTTCTTC. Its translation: CASRPPGQGARGNEQFF.

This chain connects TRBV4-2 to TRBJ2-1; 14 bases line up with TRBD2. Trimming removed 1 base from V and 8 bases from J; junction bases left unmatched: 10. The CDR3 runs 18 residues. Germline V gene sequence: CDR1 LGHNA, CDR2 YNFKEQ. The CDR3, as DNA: TGTGCCAGCAGCCAAGCCAGAAGCGGGACTAGCGGGAGTCATGAGCAGTTCTTC. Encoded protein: CASSQARSGTSGSHEQFF.

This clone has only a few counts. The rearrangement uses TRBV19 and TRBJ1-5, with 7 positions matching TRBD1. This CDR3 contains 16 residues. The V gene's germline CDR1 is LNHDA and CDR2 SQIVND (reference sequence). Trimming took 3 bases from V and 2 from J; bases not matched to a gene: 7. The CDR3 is CASSIGGGAGNQPQHF. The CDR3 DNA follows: TGTGCCAGTAGTATTGGAGGGGGCGCAGGCAATCAGCCCCAGCATTTT.

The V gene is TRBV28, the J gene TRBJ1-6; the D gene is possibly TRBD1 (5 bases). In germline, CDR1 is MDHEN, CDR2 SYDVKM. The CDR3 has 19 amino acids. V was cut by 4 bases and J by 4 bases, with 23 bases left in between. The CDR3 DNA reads TGTGCCAGCAGTTCCTCGGACACCCGTCGTTGGGGTTATAATTCACCCCTCCACTTT. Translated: CASSSSDTRRWGYNSPLHF.

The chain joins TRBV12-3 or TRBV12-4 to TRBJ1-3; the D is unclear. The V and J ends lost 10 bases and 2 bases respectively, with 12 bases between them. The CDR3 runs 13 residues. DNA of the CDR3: TGTGCCACCAAAAGGACTGCTGGAAACACCATATATTTT. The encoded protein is CATKRTAGNTIYF.

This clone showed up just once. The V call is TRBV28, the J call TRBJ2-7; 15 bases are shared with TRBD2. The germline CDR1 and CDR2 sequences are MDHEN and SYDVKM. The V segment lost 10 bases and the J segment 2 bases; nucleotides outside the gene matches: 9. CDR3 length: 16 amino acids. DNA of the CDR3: TGTGCCACCAGAGCGGGACTAGCGGGAGGAACCTACGAGCAGTACTTC. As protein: CATRAGLAGGTYEQYF. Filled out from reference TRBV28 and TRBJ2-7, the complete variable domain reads DVKVTQSSRYLVKRTGEKVFLECVQDMDHENMFWYRQDPGLGLRLIYFSYDVKMKEKGDIPEGYSVSREKKERFSLILESASTNQTSMYLCATRAGLAGGTYEQYFGPGTRLTVT.

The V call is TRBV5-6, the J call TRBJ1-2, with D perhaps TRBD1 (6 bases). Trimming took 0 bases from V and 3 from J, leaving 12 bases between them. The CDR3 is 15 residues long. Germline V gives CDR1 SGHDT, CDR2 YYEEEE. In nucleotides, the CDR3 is TGTGCCAGCAGCTTGGAAAGGGGGAGATACTATGGCTACACCTTC. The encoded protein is CASSLERGRYYGYTF.

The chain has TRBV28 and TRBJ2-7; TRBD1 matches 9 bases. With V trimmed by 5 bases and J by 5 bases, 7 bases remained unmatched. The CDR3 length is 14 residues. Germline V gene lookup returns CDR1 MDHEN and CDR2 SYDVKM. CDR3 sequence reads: CASSPRTGANEQYF. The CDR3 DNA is TGTGCCAGCAGTCCGCGGACAGGGGCTAACGAGCAGTACTTC.

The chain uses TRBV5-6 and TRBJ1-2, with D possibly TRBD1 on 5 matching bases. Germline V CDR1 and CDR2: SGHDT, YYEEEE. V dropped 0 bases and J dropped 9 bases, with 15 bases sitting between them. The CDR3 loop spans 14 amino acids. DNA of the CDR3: TGTGCCAGCAGCTTGGAAGCAGGGTACTCCAGCTACACCTTC. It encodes CASSLEAGYSSYTF. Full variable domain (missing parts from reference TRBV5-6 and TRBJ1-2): DAGVTQSPTHLIKTRGQQVTLRCSPKSGHDTVSWYQQALGQGPQFIFQYYEEEERQRGNFPDRFSGHQFPNYSSELNVNALLLGDSALYLCASSLEAGYSSYTFGSGTRLTVV.

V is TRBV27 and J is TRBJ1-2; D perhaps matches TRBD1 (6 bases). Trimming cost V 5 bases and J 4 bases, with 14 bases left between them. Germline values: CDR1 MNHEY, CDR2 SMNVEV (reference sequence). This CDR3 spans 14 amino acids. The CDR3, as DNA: TGTGCCAGCAGTCCCCATGACAGGACCTATGGCTACACCTTC. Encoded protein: CASSPHDRTYGYTF.

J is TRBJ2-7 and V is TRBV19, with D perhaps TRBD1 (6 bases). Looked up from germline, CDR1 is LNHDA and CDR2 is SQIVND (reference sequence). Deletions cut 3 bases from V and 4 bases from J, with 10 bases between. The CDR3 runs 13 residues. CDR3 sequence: CASSIARGYEQYF. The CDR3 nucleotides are TGTGCCAGTAGTATTGCGAGGGGGTACGAGCAGTACTTC.

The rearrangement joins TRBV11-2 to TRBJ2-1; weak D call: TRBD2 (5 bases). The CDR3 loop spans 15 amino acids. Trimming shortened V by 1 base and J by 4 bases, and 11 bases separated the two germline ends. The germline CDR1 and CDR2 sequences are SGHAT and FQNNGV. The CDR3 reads CASSLALVSYNEQFF. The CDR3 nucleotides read TGTGCCAGCAGCTTAGCACTAGTCTCATACAATGAGCAGTTCTTC.

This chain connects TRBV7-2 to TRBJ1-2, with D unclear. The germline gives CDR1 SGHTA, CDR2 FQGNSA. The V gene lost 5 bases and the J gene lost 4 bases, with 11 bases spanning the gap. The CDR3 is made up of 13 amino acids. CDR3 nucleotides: TGTGCCAGCAGCCCTTGGGCCCTCTATGGCTACACCTTC. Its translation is CASSPWALYGYTF.